A selection of T cell receptor beta chains follows, all from one sample in a study of T cells in Graves' hyperthyroidism and ophthalmopathy. MiXCR, applied by TCRdb to the multiplex PCR reads, yields one record per CDR3 protein. The sample contains about 840,000 distinct CDR3 sequences, more than 30% of which appear only once. The sample comprised blood. Every receptor here comes from a man in his late teens or twenties with Graves' hyperthyroidism. CDR3s include the opening cysteine and the closing phenylalanine or tryptophan. D genes are given only for firm matches. Clone size appears in some rows only: once, few, many, or a class for an expanded clone.

>.|TRBV19|.|TRBJ2-5
TGTGCCTGGAGGACCGGGACTTCTCAAGAGACCCAGTACTTC
CAWRTGTSQETQYF
>.|TRBV19|.|TRBJ2-7
TGTGCCAGTGGCAAGTCCTACGAGCAGTACTTC
CASGKSYEQYF
>.|TRBV10-3|.|TRBJ2-7
TGTGCCAGCAGCCCCGGGGGCTCTAGCGGCCGAAACGAGCAGTACTTC
CASSPGGSSGRNEQYF
>.|TRBV6-5|.|TRBJ1-6
TGTGCCAGCAGCAAGACGATTGGGTCCTATAATTCACCCCTCCACTTT
CASSKTIGSYNSPLHF
>few|TRBV7-9|.|TRBJ2-7
TGTGCCAGCAGCCCGAGGACGGGGGAGTCTCACGAGCAGTACTTC
CASSPRTGESHEQYF
>many|TRBV7-2|.|TRBJ1-6
TGTGCCAGCAGCTTAGCAAGGACCCTAAATTCACCCCTCCACTTT
CASSLARTLNSPLHF
>.|TRBV4-1|.|TRBJ1-2
TGCGCCAGCAGCCAAGTGGTTGATACTAACTATGGCTACACCTTC
CASSQVVDTNYGYTF
>.|TRBV20-1|TRBD1|TRBJ1-1
TGCAGTGCTAGAGATCCTCAGGGGGCGAACACTGAAGCTTTCTTT
CSARDPQGANTEAFF
>.|TRBV29-1|.|TRBJ2-1
TGCAGCGTTGTAGGGCAGTCGTACAATGAGCAGTTCTTC
CSVVGQSYNEQFF
>.|TRBV5-1|.|TRBJ1-2
TGCGCCAGCAGCGGGGGATGGGGCTACACCTTC
CASSGGWGYTF
>.|TRBV6-1|.|TRBJ2-7
TGTGCCAGCAGTGAAGTGGCAGGGGCCTACGAGCAGTACTTC
CASSEVAGAYEQYF
>few|TRBV2|TRBD2|TRBJ2-7
TGTGCCAGCAGGAAAGGACTAGCGGCCGACAGGGACGAGCAGTACTTC
CASRKGLAADRDEQYF
>many|TRBV10-1|.|TRBJ2-2
TGCGCCAGCAGTGAGAATGCGGTAGGCGGGGAGCTGTTTTTT
CASSENAVGGELFF
>.|TRBV5-1|.|TRBJ1-5
TGTGCCAGCAGTTTTACTCAGGGTCACAATCAGCCCCAGCATTTT
CASSFTQGHNQPQHF
>.|TRBV2|TRBD1|TRBJ2-2
TGTGCCAGCAGTATCCGGGACAGGGGGCCCCTTCCCGGGGAGCTGTTTTTT
CASSIRDRGPLPGELFF
>many|TRBV15|.|TRBJ2-7
TGTGCCACCAGCAGGCTTCCGGGACCCTACGAGCAGTACTTC
CATSRLPGPYEQYF
>many|TRBV29-1|.|TRBJ2-5
TGCAGCGTTGCGGGCCCCCGCCAAGAGACCCAGTACTTC
CSVAGPRQETQYF
>.|TRBV5-1|.|TRBJ2-5
TGTGCCAGCAGCTTGAATAGCGGAAAAGAGACCCAGTACTTC
CASSLNSGKETQYF
>few|TRBV4-2|TRBD2|TRBJ2-5
TGTGCCAGCAGGGATGGACTAGCGGGACAGGAGACCCAGTACTTC
CASRDGLAGQETQYF
>few|TRBV6-5|.|TRBJ1-1
TGTGCCAGCAGTATCCCCCCAGGTCTCGAAGCTTTCTTT
CASSIPPGLEAFF
>.|TRBV28|TRBD1|TRBJ1-6
TGTGCCAGCAGTTCGGACAGGGGGACCCTCCACTTT
CASSSDRGTLHF
>many|TRBV2|.|TRBJ2-5
TGTGCCAGCACTAGGTACCAAGAGACCCAGTACTTC
CASTRYQETQYF